Here is one T cell receptor (beta chain) with its context. This sample is part of a study of blood T cell repertoires in COVID-19. Study-level background: Acute and convalescent COVID-19 samples came from the United States, Italy and Spain.

The CDR3 loop spans 15 amino acids. Germline V gene data show CDR1 as MNHNY and CDR2 as SVGAGI (reference sequence). V was pared by 4 bases and J by 8 bases, with 9 bases of the junction left unmatched. In the original analysis: Estimation of nucleated cell counts relied on the amplification of reference gene primers. Profiled with immunoSEQ multiplex PCR; TCRdb holds only in-frame clones, not every one. D and trimming come from the DNA, and the V and J calls and clone size come from that table. The profile shows fewer than 200,000 clones, roughly 90% of them singletons. Sequenced material: peripheral blood. This chain uses TRBV6-6 with TRBJ1-2; 11 bases line up with TRBD1. This clonotype originated in a woman aged 45-59 years with acute or convalescent COVID-19. The CDR3 loop reads CASSFRGQGERGYTF. The DNA for the CDR3 is TGTGCCAGCAGTTTCCGGGGACAGGGGGAAAGGGGCTACACCTTC.